These T cell receptor beta chains were read from a single sample in a study of CD8+ T cells in alopecia areata. Libraries were prepared by immunoSEQ multiplex PCR; TCRdb keeps only in-frame clonotypes and omits some of them. This sample has around 300,000 clones, with about 60% found just once. The input for sequencing was CD4+ T cells sorted from blood, taken at week 52, from a patient treated with tofacitinib. These receptors originate from a human donor with alopecia areata. The CDR3 runs from the conserved cysteine through the conserved F or W. A D gene is named only where the DNA matches it firmly. Clone size, where shown, is once, few, many, or a class for clones that have expanded.

CASVSRGLSYEQYF TGTGCCAGCGTTAGCCGGGGCCTCTCCTACGAGCAGTACTTC NA NA TRBJ2-7 TRBV6-1
CSVEGQDRDSYEQYF TGCAGCGTTGAAGGACAGGACCGAGACTCCTACGAGCAGTACTTC once NA TRBJ2-7 TRBV29-1
CATSREVDPSTDTQYF TGTGCCACCAGCAGAGAAGTCGACCCTAGCACAGATACGCAGTATTTT NA NA TRBJ2-3 TRBV15
CASAPSGFSYEQYF TGTGCCAGCGCGCCTAGCGGGTTCTCCTACGAGCAGTACTTC NA TRBD2 TRBJ2-7 TRBV2
CASSRGGQGTVEQYF TGTGCCAGCAGCCGAGGGGGACAGGGGACCGTCGAGCAGTACTTC NA TRBD1 TRBJ2-7 TRBV11-2
CSVEWNGWTEAFF TGCAGCGTTGAGTGGAATGGGTGGACTGAAGCTTTCTTT NA NA TRBJ1-1 TRBV29-1
CASSPRGSGGPGEQYF TGTGCCAGCAGCCCTCGGGGTAGCGGGGGTCCGGGGGAGCAGTACTTC few TRBD2 TRBJ2-7 TRBV7-2
CASSEYATNEKLFF TGTGCCAGCAGTGAATATGCAACTAATGAAAAACTGTTTTTT NA NA TRBJ1-4 TRBV25-1
CSVEPGTEYGYTF TGCAGCGTTGAGCCCGGGACTGAGTATGGCTACACCTTC NA NA TRBJ1-2 TRBV29-1
CASSPRARETQYF TGTGCCAGCAGCCCCCGGGCGCGTGAGACCCAGTACTTC NA NA TRBJ2-5 TRBV7-2
CASSLARNYGYTF TGCGCCAGCAGCTTGGCTCGGAACTATGGCTACACCTTC NA NA TRBJ1-2 TRBV5-1
CAWSYSGRNEKLFF TGTGCCTGGAGCTACTCCGGGCGTAATGAAAAACTGTTTTTT NA NA TRBJ1-4 TRBV30
CASSYPGQGNEQFF TGTGCCAGCAGTTACCCGGGACAGGGAAATGAGCAGTTCTTC NA TRBD1 TRBJ2-1 TRBV6-6
CASSQSGTYRYEQYF TGTGCCAGCAGCCAATCCGGGACCTACCGTTACGAGCAGTACTTC NA NA TRBJ2-7 TRBV14
CSAGARGPNNEQFF TGCAGCGCGGGGGCAAGGGGCCCGAACAATGAGCAGTTCTTC NA NA TRBJ2-1 TRBV29-1
CASSVVGSRDSPLHF TGTGCCAGCAGCGTAGTGGGGAGTCGGGATTCACCCCTCCACTTT NA NA TRBJ1-6 TRBV9
CASSLMTGADSPLHF TGCGCCAGCAGCTTGATGACAGGGGCGGACTCACCCCTCCACTTT NA TRBD1 TRBJ1-6 TRBV5-1
CASSWDREDTEAFF TGTGCCAGCAGTTGGGACAGGGAGGATACTGAAGCTTTCTTT few TRBD1 TRBJ1-1 TRBV2
CSVDSGRSYGYTF TGCAGCGTCGACAGTGGCCGGAGCTATGGCTACACCTTC few NA TRBJ1-2 TRBV29-1
CASSARGLAGVGELFF TGTGCCAGCAGCGCGAGGGGACTAGCGGGGGTCGGGGAGCTGTTTTTT NA TRBD2 TRBJ2-2 TRBV9
CSVFATEYQETQYF TGCAGCGTTTTTGCGACCGAGTACCAAGAGACCCAGTACTTC NA NA TRBJ2-5 TRBV29-1
CAWSVQGPLPYNEQFF TGTGCCTGGAGTGTACAGGGGCCTCTTCCCTACAATGAGCAGTTCTTC NA TRBD1 TRBJ2-1 TRBV30
CASSAAGTADSPLHF TGCGCCAGCAGCGCGGCCGGGACAGCGGATTCACCCCTCCACTTT NA TRBD1 TRBJ1-6 TRBV5-1
CASSYEIASVEQYF TGTGCCAGCAGTTACGAAATAGCCAGTGTAGAGCAGTACTTC NA NA TRBJ2-7 TRBV6-5
CASSPGARPSYEQYF TGTGCCAGCAGCCCCGGGGCTCGCCCATCCTACGAGCAGTACTTC NA NA TRBJ2-7 TRBV6-5
CASRKPGPVRTEAFF TGTGCCAGCAGAAAACCGGGACCAGTGAGGACTGAAGCTTTCTTT NA NA TRBJ1-1 TRBV6-6
CASSDSAYTEAFF TGTGCCAGCAGTGACTCGGCCTACACTGAAGCTTTCTTT few NA TRBJ1-1 TRBV6-4
CASSFREGSGNLFF TGTGCCAGCAGCTTTCGTGAGGGTTCGGGGAATCTGTTCTTC few NA TRBJ2-1 TRBV5-4
CASSQDVGGRLAKNIQYF TGCGCCAGCAGCCAAGATGTCGGCGGGAGATTAGCCAAAAACATTCAGTACTTC once TRBD2 TRBJ2-4 TRBV4-1
CSVETRERDEQYF TGCAGCGTCGAAACGAGGGAAAGGGACGAGCAGTACTTC NA NA TRBJ2-7 TRBV29-1